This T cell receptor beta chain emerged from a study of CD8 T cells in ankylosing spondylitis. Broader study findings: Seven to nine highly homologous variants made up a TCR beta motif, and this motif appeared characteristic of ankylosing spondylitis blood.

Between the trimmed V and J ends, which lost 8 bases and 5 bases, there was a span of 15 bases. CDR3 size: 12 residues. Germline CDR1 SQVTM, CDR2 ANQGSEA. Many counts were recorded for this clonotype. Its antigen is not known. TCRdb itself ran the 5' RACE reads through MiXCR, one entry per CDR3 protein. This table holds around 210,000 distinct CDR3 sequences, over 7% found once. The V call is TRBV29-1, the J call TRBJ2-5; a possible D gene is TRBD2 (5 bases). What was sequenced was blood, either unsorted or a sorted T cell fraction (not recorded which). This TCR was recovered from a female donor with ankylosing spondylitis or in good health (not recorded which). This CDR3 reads CSTRDSGETQYF. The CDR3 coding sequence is TGCAGCACCCGGGATTCCGGGGAGACCCAGTACTTC. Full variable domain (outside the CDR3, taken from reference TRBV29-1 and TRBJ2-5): SAVISQKPSRDICQRGTSLTIQCQVDSQVTMMFWYRQQPGQSLTLIATANQGSEATYESGFVIDKFPISRPNLTFSTLTVSNMSPEDSSIYLCSTRDSGETQYFGPGTRLLVL.